Shown below are 9 T cell receptor beta chains from a single sample sequenced in a study of molecular identifiers for immune sequencing clone quantification. TCRdb reanalysed the PCR reads using MiXCR and keeps one entry per CDR3 protein. The sample has about 640,000 distinct CDR3 sequences, 15% to 20% seen once. The sequencing sample was made of naive CD8+ T cells from blood, with Jurkat cell RNA spiked in. Subset specified: FACS-sorted CD8+CD4-CCR7+CD45RA+ naive T cells. These receptors were obtained from a human donor in good health. Some libraries in this study had Jurkat cell RNA spiked in.

The chain joins TRBV3-1 to TRBJ1-5; D possibly corresponds to TRBD1 (5 bases). CDR3 length: 14 residues. V was shortened by 5 bases and J by 1 base, with 9 bases between the two germline ends. Germline assignment: CDR1 LGHDT and CDR2 YNNKEL (reference sequence). The chain's CDR3 is CASSSGDSNQPQHF. CDR3 coding DNA: TGTGCCAGCAGCAGTGGGGACAGCAATCAGCCCCAGCATTTT.

This clonotype was seen a handful of times. CDR3 residues: CASSEFGTYNEQFF. DNA for the CDR3: TGTGCCAGCAGTGAATTTGGGACTTACAATGAGCAGTTCTTC. The chain is built from TRBV25-1 and TRBJ2-1; D perhaps matches TRBD2 (6 bases). The germline V gene has CDR1 MGHDK and CDR2 SYGVNS. The ends were cut back, 1 base at V and 4 bases at J, with 8 bases in the middle. The length of the CDR3 is 14 residues.

V and J are TRBV19 and TRBJ2-1, with 8 bases fitting TRBD2. Germline-derived CDR1 and CDR2 are LNHDA and SQIVND (reference sequence). There are 14 residues in the CDR3. Trimming cost V 9 bases and J 8 bases; bases outside gene matches: 12. CDR3 residues: CASRPRGLADEQFF. The CDR3 DNA reads TGTGCCAGCCGACCCCGTGGACTAGCCGATGAGCAGTTCTTC.

This clonotype has ten or more counts. V gene TRBV4-3 combines with J gene TRBJ1-4, with a possible D match to TRBD1 (6 bases). With 0 bases removed from V and 10 bases from J, the gap between germline ends came to 18 bases. Germline CDR1 LGHNA, CDR2 YSLEER. CDR3 length: 16 residues. The CDR3 nucleotides read TGCGCCAGCAGCCAAGACCGAGACAGGTGGGGTGGAAAACTGTTTTTT. It translates to CASSQDRDRWGGKLFF.

At least ten counts were recorded for this clonotype. The rearrangement uses TRBV6-2 or TRBV6-3 and TRBJ2-5, with 8 bases identical to TRBD2. This CDR3 is 16 amino acids long. V lost 0 bases and J lost 1; bases outside the gene matches: 4. CDR1 is MNHEY and CDR2 is SVGEGT in the germline V gene. CDR3 residues: CASSYSIAGFQETQYF. DNA for the CDR3: TGTGCCAGCAGTTACTCGATAGCGGGGTTCCAAGAGACCCAGTACTTC.

The table lists this clonotype with a few counts. The rearrangement joins TRBV2 to TRBJ1-2; D is unclear. Deletions cut 8 bases from V and 6 bases from J, with 16 bases between. The CDR3 length is 13 residues. The germline V gene has CDR1 SNHLY and CDR2 FYNNEI. As DNA, the CDR3 is TGTGCCAGCCTCGGGAGGGCGGTACATGGCTACACCTTC. Translation gives CASLGRAVHGYTF.

In its sample, this clonotype was seen many times. V is TRBV30 and J is TRBJ2-7; D could derive from TRBD1 or TRBD2 (5 bases each). Between the trimmed V and J ends, which lost 4 bases and 6 bases, there was a span of 13 bases. The CDR3 has 12 residues. Germline lookup yields CDR1 GTSNPN and CDR2 SVGIG (reference sequence). The CDR3, as DNA: TGTGCCTGGAACGGGGTTGGGGGCGAGCAGTACTTC. This codes for CAWNGVGGEQYF.

There are many counts of this clonotype. This chain links TRBV6-2 or TRBV6-3 with TRBJ1-1; TRBD1 is a possible D gene (5 bases). Germline V gene sequence: CDR1 MNHEY, CDR2 SVGEGT. The V end was cut by 3 bases, the J end by 3 bases, with 14 bases between. The CDR3 is 15 residues long. In DNA, the CDR3 is TGTGCCAGCAGTTATTTTGGGGCCCAGGACACTGAAGCTTTCTTT. It is translated as CASSYFGAQDTEAFF.

The table lists this clonotype with a few counts. The chain combines TRBV5-1 with TRBJ2-7; D unresolved. The CDR3 runs to 11 residues. V lost 7 bases and J lost 4, with 9 bases in between. From germline, CDR1 is SGHRS and CDR2 YFSETQ. The CDR3 loop is CASAVRYEQYF. The CDR3 coding sequence is TGCGCCAGCGCAGTTCGGTACGAGCAGTACTTC.